These T cell receptor beta chains were read from a single sample in a study of T cell clones after liver transplantation. Method: immunoSEQ multiplex PCR; TCRdb's copy keeps in-frame clones and lacks some. The sample lists tens of thousands of clones, 83% occurring once. Sample: CD4+ T cells from blood, taken at the 22-month timepoint. These receptors all stem from a human patient who received a liver transplant. A subset of T cells may come from the graft donor. CDR3s include the opening cysteine and the closing phenylalanine or tryptophan.

TRBV5-1	CASSHGLAGAVRDTQYF
TRBV7-2	CASSEGGGITSTDTQYF
TRBV19	CASSIASGGATEAFF
TRBV2	CASKIRGYEQFF
TRBV7-8	CASSRRGGQVGDTQYF
TRBV5-1	CASSFGGQGGSETQYF
TRBV6-1	CASSPGTANQPQHF
TRBV5-4	CASSFQVYNEQFF
TRBV25-1	CASSRGGATNEKLFF
TRBV19	CASSMQPNTEAFF
TRBV6-6	CASRRENQPQHF
TRBV5-4	CASRTWLSTEQYF
TRBV6-1	CASSLRWTEAFF
TRBV6-5	CATARPDSYEQYF
TRBV4-3	CASSQEARNTGELFF
TRBV7-3	CASSLSSSGGAAQYF